This TCR beta chain was recovered during a study of T cells in tuberculosis. In the study overall: In South Africa, adults with active tuberculosis were compared with IGRA-negative and latently infected IGRA-positive adolescents. Study observations and caveats: Active tuberculosis cases were adults; controls were adolescents.

Using immunoSEQ multiplex PCR, the repertoire was profiled, and TCRdb retains in-frame clones only, with some absent. The top ten hold around 7% of the sample, which has around 35,000 clones, nearly 95% seen once. As regards this clone: Antigen unknown.

The sample taken for sequencing was PBMCs. The origin of this receptor is a donor between 10 and 35 years old with latent tuberculosis or without tuberculosis infection.

CDR3 DNA: TGTGCCAGCAGGGATCCGGGGTTCCTCTATGGCTACACCTTC. Its protein product is CASRDPGFLYGYTF. This chain uses TRBV7-2 with TRBJ1-2; D ambiguous. The CDR3 totals 14 residues. Germline V gives CDR1 SGHTA, CDR2 FQGNSA. V shed 6 bases and J shed 4 bases, with 15 bases lying between them.